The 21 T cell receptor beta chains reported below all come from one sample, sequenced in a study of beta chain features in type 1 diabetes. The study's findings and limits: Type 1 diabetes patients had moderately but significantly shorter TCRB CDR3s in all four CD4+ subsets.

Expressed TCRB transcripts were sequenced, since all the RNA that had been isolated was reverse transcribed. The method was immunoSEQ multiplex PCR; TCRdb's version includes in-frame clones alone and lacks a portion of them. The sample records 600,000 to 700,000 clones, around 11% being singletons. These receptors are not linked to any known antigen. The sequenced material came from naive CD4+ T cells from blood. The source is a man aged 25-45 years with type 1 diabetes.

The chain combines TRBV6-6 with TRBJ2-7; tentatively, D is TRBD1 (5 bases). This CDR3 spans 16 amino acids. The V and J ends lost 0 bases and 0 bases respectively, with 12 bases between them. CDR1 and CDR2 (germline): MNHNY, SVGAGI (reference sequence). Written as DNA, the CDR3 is TGTGCCAGCAGTTACTCTCCAGGGAAACCCTCCTACGAGCAGTACTTC. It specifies CASSYSPGKPSYEQYF.

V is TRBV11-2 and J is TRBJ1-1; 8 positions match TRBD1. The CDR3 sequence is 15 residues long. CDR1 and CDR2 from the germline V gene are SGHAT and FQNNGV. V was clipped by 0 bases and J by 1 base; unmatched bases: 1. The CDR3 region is CASSLDGQGNTEAFF. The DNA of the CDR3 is TGTGCCAGCAGCTTAGACGGACAGGGGAACACTGAAGCTTTCTTT.

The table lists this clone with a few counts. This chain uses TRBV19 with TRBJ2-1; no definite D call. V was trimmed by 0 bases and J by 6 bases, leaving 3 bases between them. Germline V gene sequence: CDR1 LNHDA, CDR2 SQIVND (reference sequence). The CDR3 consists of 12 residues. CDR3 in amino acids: CASSIEGNEQFF. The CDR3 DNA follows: TGTGCCAGTAGTATAGAGGGCAATGAGCAGTTCTTC.

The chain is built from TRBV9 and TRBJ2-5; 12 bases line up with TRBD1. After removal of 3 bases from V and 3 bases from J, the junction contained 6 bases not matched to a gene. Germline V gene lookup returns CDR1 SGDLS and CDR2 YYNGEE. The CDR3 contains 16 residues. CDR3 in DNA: TGTGCCAGCAGCGCGGGACAGGGGGCCCCCAAAGAGACCCAGTACTTC. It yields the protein CASSAGQGAPKETQYF. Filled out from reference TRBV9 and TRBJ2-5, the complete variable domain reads DSGVTQTPKHLITATGQRVTLRCSPRSGDLSVYWYQQSLDQGLQFLIQYYNGEERAKGNILERFSAQQFPDLHSELNLSSLELGDSALYFCASSAGQGAPKETQYFGPGTRLLVL.

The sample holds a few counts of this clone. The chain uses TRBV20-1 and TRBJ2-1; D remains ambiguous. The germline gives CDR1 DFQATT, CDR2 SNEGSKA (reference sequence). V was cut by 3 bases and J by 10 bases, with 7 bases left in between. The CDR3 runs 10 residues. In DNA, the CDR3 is TGCAGTGCTAGGGGTCCCGAGCAGTTCTTC. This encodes CSARGPEQFF.

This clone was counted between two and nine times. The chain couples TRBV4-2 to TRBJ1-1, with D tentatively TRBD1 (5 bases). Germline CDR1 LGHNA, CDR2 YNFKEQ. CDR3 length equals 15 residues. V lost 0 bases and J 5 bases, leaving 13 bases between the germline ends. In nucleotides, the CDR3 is TGTGCCAGCAGCCAAGATCAGGGAGGAGGAACTGAAGCTTTCTTT. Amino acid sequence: CASSQDQGGGTEAFF.

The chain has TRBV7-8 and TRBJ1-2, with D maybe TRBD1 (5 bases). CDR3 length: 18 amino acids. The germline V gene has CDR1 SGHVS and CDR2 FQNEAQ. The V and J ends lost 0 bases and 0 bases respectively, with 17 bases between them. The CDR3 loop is CASSLARDPGSPNYGYTF. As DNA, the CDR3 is TGTGCCAGCAGCTTAGCTAGGGACCCGGGCTCCCCTAACTATGGCTACACCTTC.

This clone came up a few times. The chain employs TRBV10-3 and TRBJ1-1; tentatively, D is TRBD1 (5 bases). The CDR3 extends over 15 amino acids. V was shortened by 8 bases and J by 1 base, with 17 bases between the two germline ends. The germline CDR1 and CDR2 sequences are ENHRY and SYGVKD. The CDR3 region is CAILGVLKENTEAFF. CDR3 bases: TGTGCCATCTTAGGGGTCTTGAAGGAGAACACTGAAGCTTTCTTT.

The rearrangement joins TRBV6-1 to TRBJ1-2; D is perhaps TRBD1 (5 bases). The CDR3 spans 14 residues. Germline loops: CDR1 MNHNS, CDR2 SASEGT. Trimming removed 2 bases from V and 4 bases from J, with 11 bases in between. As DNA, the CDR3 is TGTGCCAGCAGTGAAAGCGGTAGGGGCTATGGCTACACCTTC. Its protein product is CASSESGRGYGYTF.

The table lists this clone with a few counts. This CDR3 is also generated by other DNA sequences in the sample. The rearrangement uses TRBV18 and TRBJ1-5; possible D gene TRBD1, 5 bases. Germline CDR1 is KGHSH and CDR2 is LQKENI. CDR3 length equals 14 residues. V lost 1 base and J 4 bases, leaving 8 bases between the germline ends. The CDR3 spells CASSPRPGNQPQHF. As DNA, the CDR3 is TGTGCCAGCTCACCACGGCCAGGGAATCAGCCCCAGCATTTT.

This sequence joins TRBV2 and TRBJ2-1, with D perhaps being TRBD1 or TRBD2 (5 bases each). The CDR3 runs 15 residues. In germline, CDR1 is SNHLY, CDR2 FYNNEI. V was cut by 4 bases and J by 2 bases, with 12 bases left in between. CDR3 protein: CASSATRGAYNEQFF. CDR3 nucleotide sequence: TGTGCCAGCAGTGCGACCAGAGGGGCCTACAATGAGCAGTTCTTC.

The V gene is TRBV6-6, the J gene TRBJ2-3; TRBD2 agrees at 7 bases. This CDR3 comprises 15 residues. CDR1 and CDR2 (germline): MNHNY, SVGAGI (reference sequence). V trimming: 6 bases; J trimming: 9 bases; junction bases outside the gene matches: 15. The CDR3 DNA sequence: TGTGCCAGCAGCTCCGGGACTACCCCCTCCCGAACGCAGTATTTT. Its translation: CASSSGTTPSRTQYF.

The CDR3 sequence: CASRAPGDTQYF. CDR3 in DNA: TGTGCCAGCAGGGCCCCTGGGGATACGCAGTATTTT. J is TRBJ2-3 and V is TRBV6-5; no reliable D call. V lost 6 bases and J 6 bases, leaving 10 bases between the germline ends. Germline assignment: CDR1 MNHEY and CDR2 SVGAGI. The CDR3 is made up of 12 amino acids.

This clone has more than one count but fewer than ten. The CDR3: CASSVVGTDTQYF. CDR3 DNA sequence: TGTGCCAGCAGTGTAGTCGGCACAGATACGCAGTATTTT. The V gene is TRBV27, the J gene TRBJ2-3, with D hard to call. CDR3 length equals 13 residues. The V gene lost 5 bases and the J gene lost 1 base, with 7 bases spanning the gap. Per germline, CDR1 MNHEY and CDR2 SMNVEV (reference sequence).

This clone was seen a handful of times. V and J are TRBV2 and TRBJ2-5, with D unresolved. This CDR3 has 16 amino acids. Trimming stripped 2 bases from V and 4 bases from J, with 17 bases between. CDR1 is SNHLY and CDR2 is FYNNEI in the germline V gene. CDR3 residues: CASSEMEKGSGETQYF. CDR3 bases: TGTGCCAGCAGTGAAATGGAAAAGGGCTCGGGAGAGACCCAGTACTTC.

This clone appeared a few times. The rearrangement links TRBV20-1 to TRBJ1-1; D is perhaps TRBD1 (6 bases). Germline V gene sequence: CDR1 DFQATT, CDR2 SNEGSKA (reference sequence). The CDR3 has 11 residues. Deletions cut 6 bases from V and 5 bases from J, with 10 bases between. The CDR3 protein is CSAAQGTEAFF. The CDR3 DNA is TGCAGTGCAGCCCAGGGGACTGAAGCTTTCTTT.

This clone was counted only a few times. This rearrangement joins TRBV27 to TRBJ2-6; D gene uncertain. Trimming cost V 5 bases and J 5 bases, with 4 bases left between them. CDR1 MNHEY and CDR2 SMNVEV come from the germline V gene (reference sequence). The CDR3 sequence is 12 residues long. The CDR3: CASSDRANVLTF. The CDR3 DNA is TGTGCCAGCAGTGACAGGGCCAACGTCCTGACTTTC.

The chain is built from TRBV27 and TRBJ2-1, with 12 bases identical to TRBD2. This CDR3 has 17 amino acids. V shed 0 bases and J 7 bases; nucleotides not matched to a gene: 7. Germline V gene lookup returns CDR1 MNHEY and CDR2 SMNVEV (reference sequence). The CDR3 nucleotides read TGTGCCAGCAGTTTATCTATCCGACTAGCGGGGGTTAATGAGCAGTTCTTC. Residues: CASSLSIRLAGVNEQFF.

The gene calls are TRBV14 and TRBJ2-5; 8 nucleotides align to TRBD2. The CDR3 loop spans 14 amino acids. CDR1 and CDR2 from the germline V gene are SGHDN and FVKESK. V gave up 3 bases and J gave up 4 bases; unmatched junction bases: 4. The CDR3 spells CASSQAGGGETQYF. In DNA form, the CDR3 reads TGTGCCAGCAGCCAGGCGGGGGGCGGAGAGACCCAGTACTTC.

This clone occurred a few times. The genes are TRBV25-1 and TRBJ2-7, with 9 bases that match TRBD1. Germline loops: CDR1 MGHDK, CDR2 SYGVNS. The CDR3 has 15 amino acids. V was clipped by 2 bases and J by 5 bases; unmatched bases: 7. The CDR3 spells CASSEAGTGTNEQYF. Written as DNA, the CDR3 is TGTGCCAGCAGTGAAGCTGGGACAGGGACCAACGAGCAGTACTTC.

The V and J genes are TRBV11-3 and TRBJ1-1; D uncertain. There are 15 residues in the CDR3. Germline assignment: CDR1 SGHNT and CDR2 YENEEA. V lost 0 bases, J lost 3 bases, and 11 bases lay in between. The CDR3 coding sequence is TGTGCCAGCAGCTTAGACGGGCAGGCCTACACTGAAGCTTTCTTT. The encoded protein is CASSLDGQAYTEAFF.